Sequencing of this T cell receptor beta chain was carried out in a study of T cell clonotyping in hematopoietic cell transplantation. Only in-frame clones appear in the TCRdb table, and some are missing; sequencing was by immunoSEQ multiplex PCR. The table has fewer than 15,000 clones, around 84% seen once. Regarding the study as a whole: Graft donor and pretransplant recipient Inverse Simpson Index values predicted broader posttransplant TCR diversity. At the given depth, recipient repertoires were over 95% de novo clonotypes. Recipient TCR diversity dropped after transplant; expanded clonotypes rose from day 30 to 180.

As regards this clone: No antigen is known for it.

Source: PBMCs, taken 100 days after allogeneic stem cell transplant. This receptor was identified in a male patient in his fifties or sixties who had an allogeneic stem cell transplant from an unrelated donor, so T cells may come from the graft donor. Some clones in this sample may be carry-over from other donors' samples.

CDR3 coding DNA: TGTGCCAGCAGTTTCGCGGGTTACGAGCAGTACTTC. The encoded protein is CASSFAGYEQYF. The J gene is TRBJ2-7, the V gene TRBV28; maybe TRBD2 (5 bases). Germline loops: CDR1 MDHEN, CDR2 SYDVKM. V was trimmed by 3 bases and J by 4 bases, leaving 7 bases between them. The CDR3 extends over 12 amino acids.